Presented here are 20 T cell receptor beta chains from one specimen sequenced in a study of CD8+ T cells in alopecia areata. TCR sequencing used cDNA made by reverse transcription of extracted RNA. Using immunoSEQ multiplex PCR, the repertoire was profiled, and TCRdb retains in-frame clones only, with some absent. The sample holds fewer than 200,000 clones, around three fifths seen once. Treatment given: oral pan-JAK inhibitor, 5-10 mg twice daily. The input for sequencing was CD4+ T cells sorted from blood, taken at week 24, from a patient treated with tofacitinib. The receptors here all came from a human donor with alopecia areata.

A note on this clone: This CDR3 is missing its conserved last phenylalanine or tryptophan, likely due to a read error. It is unclear where the CDR3 begins or ends on the DNA, so no DNA is shown, and the CDR3 is as TCRdb lists it. The CDR3 loop reads CAPLWGAI. The chain uses TRBV15 and TRBJ1-2. Germline V gene lookup returns CDR1 LNHNV and CDR2 YYDKDF (reference sequence). The CDR3 is 8 residues long, counting both termini.

Points on this clone: Other nucleotide sequences in the sample specify the same CDR3. The CDR3 region has the DNA TGTGCCAGCAGTGGGGACAGGGGGAGCAATCAGCCCCAGCATTTT. Translation gives CASSGDRGSNQPQHF. This chain uses TRBV2 with TRBJ1-5, with TRBD1 identical over 11 bases. V was clipped by 4 bases and J by 1 base; unmatched bases: 0. This CDR3 has 15 amino acids. Looked up from germline, CDR1 is SNHLY and CDR2 is FYNNEI. The whole variable domain, filled in from reference TRBV2 and TRBJ1-5, reads EPEVTQTPSHQVTQMGQEVILRCVPISNHLYFYWYRQILGQKVEFLVSFYNNEISEKSEIFDDQFSVERPDGSNFTLKIRSTKLEDSAMYFCASSGDRGSNQPQHFGDGTRLSIL.

The chain recombines TRBV28 with TRBJ2-3; D is possibly TRBD2 (7 bases). V was cut by 5 bases and J by 4 bases, with 13 bases left in between. This CDR3 contains 14 residues. Germline V lookup: CDR1 MDHEN, CDR2 SYDVKM. DNA of the CDR3: TGTGCCAGCAGTCCCGGGGGGCGGTCAGATACGCAGTATTTT. It encodes CASSPGGRSDTQYF.

The chain carries TRBV18 and TRBJ1-2; TRBD1 is a possible D gene (5 bases). CDR3 length equals 14 residues. The germline V and J ends were trimmed by 3 bases and 2 bases, with 10 bases remaining between them. Germline CDR1 is KGHSH and CDR2 is LQKENI. CDR3 protein: CASSPPGQNYGYTF. In DNA, the CDR3 is TGTGCCAGCTCACCGCCGGGGCAGAACTATGGCTACACCTTC.

J is TRBJ2-5 and V is TRBV4-2; TRBD2 aligns across 16 bases. The CDR3 is made up of 18 amino acids. V trimming: 1 base; J trimming: 1 base; junction bases outside the gene matches: 3. Germline CDR1 reads LGHNA; CDR2 reads YNFKEQ. CDR3 sequence: CASSQVGLAGGIQETQYF. CDR3 in DNA: TGTGCCAGCAGCCAAGTGGGACTAGCGGGGGGGATCCAAGAGACCCAGTACTTC.

This clone was detected only a few times. The chain couples TRBV5-1 to TRBJ2-1, with TRBD1 matching 10 bases. The CDR3 covers 15 residues. CDR1 and CDR2 (germline): SGHRS, YFSETQ. Germline trimming cut 2 bases from V and 7 bases from J; bases unmatched to any gene: 6. The CDR3 nucleotides are TGCGCCAGCAGCTTCCAGGGACAGGGGCAAAATGAGCAGTTCTTC. It yields the protein CASSFQGQGQNEQFF.

This chain joins TRBV7-9 and TRBJ2-7; D not certain. This CDR3 is 11 amino acids long. V lost 2 bases, J lost 5 bases, and 4 bases lay in between. Germline V gives CDR1 SEHNR, CDR2 FQNEAQ (reference sequence). The CDR3 coding sequence is TGTGCCAGCAGCTTACAGAACGAGCAGTACTTC. The encoded protein is CASSLQNEQYF.

This clone has a handful of counts. CDR3 sequence reads: CSVLQRTNTGELFF. The CDR3 nucleotides are TGCAGCGTTCTCCAGAGGACAAACACCGGGGAGCTGTTTTTT. The chain links TRBV29-1 to TRBJ2-2; D is perhaps TRBD1 (5 bases). CDR1 is SQVTM, CDR2 ANQGSEA, per germline. This CDR3 is 14 amino acids long. Between the trimmed V and J ends, which lost 5 bases and 2 bases, there was a span of 12 bases.

A word on this clone: Distinct nucleotide sequences in the sample also encode this CDR3. The V gene is TRBV5-1, the J gene TRBJ2-5, with TRBD2 identical over 8 bases. This CDR3 spans 13 amino acids. CDR1 is SGHRS and CDR2 is YFSETQ in the germline V gene. After removal of 4 bases from V and 4 bases from J, the junction contained 3 bases not matched to a gene. The CDR3 here is CASSGGLGETQYF. CDR3 DNA sequence: TGCGCCAGCAGCGGGGGACTAGGAGAGACCCAGTACTTC.

The chain joins TRBV29-1 to TRBJ2-3; no firm D call. This CDR3 contains 13 residues. V was clipped by 1 base and J by 1 base, with 6 bases between them. Germline CDR1 SQVTM, CDR2 ANQGSEA. The CDR3 reads CSVEVSGTDTQYF. The CDR3 DNA sequence: TGCAGCGTTGAAGTCTCTGGCACAGATACGCAGTATTTT.

The rearrangement joins TRBV30 to TRBJ1-1; a possible D gene is TRBD1 (5 bases). This CDR3 spans 16 amino acids. From germline, CDR1 is GTSNPN and CDR2 SVGIG (reference sequence). Trimming cost V 0 bases and J 4 bases, with 18 bases left between them. The CDR3 spells CAWSVSGTPRGTEAFF. CDR3 DNA: TGTGCCTGGAGTGTATCCGGGACCCCAAGAGGCACTGAAGCTTTCTTT.

The rearrangement uses TRBV5-1 and TRBJ2-6; no definite D call. The CDR3 is made up of 16 amino acids. Germline loops: CDR1 SGHRS, CDR2 YFSETQ. Trimming cost V 1 base and J 0 bases, with 8 bases left between them. The CDR3 spells CASSLTANSGANVLTF. CDR3 nucleotides: TGCGCCAGCAGCTTGACCGCAAACTCTGGGGCCAACGTCCTGACTTTC.

The chain combines TRBV19 with TRBJ2-1; TRBD2 might be the D (5 bases). The CDR3 is made up of 11 amino acids. The V and J ends lost 3 bases and 9 bases respectively, with 6 bases between them. Germline V gene lookup returns CDR1 LNHDA and CDR2 SQIVND (reference sequence). The CDR3 region has the DNA TGTGCCAGTAGTATCCGGGGTGAGCAGTTCTTC. Translated, it gives CASSIRGEQFF. Filled out from reference TRBV19 and TRBJ2-1, the complete variable domain reads DGGITQSPKYLFRKEGQNVTLSCEQNLNHDAMYWYRQDPGQGLRLIYYSQIVNDFQKGDIAEGYSVSREKKESFPLTVTSAQKNPTAFYLCASSIRGEQFFGPGTRLTVL.

This clone appeared once. This chain uses TRBV5-4 with TRBJ2-7, with D possibly being TRBD1 or TRBD2 (5 bases each). This CDR3 spans 13 amino acids. The ends were cut back, 5 bases at V and 2 bases at J, with 11 bases in the middle. Germline V gene lookup returns CDR1 SGHNT and CDR2 YYREEE (reference sequence). The CDR3 spells CASSSGATYEQYF. DNA of the CDR3: TGTGCCAGCAGTTCCGGGGCAACCTACGAGCAGTACTTC.

This clone was seen a handful of times. This chain joins TRBV29-1 and TRBJ1-4; D remains unclear. V lost 4 bases to trimming and J lost 7 bases, with 19 bases between them. The CDR3 has 15 amino acids. Germline V gene sequence: CDR1 SQVTM, CDR2 ANQGSEA. CDR3 coding DNA: TGCAGCGTTGGGGGTTCTGGAGGGTCCGTTGAAAAACTGTTTTTT. Its protein is CSVGGSGGSVEKLFF.

V gene TRBV19 combines with J gene TRBJ1-1; the D is unclear. Germline lookup yields CDR1 LNHDA and CDR2 SQIVND (reference sequence). The CDR3 is 10 amino acids. V lost 8 bases to trimming and J lost 3 bases, with 4 bases between them. The CDR3 region has the DNA TGTGCCAGTGGACACACTGAAGCTTTCTTT. Protein product: CASGHTEAFF.

The chain combines TRBV7-9 with TRBJ1-1, with no clear D. Germline CDR1 reads SEHNR; CDR2 reads FQNEAQ (reference sequence). CDR3 length equals 15 residues. Trimming removed 4 bases at V and 5 bases at J, with 17 bases between. The CDR3 region is CASSSVQPRGTEAFF. The CDR3 region has the DNA TGTGCCAGCAGCTCAGTTCAACCACGAGGGACTGAAGCTTTCTTT. Supplemented by reference TRBV7-9 and TRBJ1-1, the full variable domain reads DTGVSQNPRHKITKRGQNVTFRCDPISEHNRLYWYRQTLGQGPEFLTYFQNEAQLEKSRLLSDRFSAERPKGSFSTLEIQRTEQGDSAMYLCASSSVQPRGTEAFFGQGTRLTVV.

The chain couples TRBV15 to TRBJ1-2; 7 bases match TRBD1. Germline loops: CDR1 LNHNV, CDR2 YYDKDF (reference sequence). The length of the CDR3 is 16 residues. The J segment lost 8 bases and the V segment lost 2 bases, leaving 14 bases of the junction unmatched. The CDR3 here is CATSRKDWGQLGGYTF. In DNA, the CDR3 is TGTGCCACCAGCAGAAAAGACTGGGGACAGTTAGGAGGCTACACCTTC.

J is TRBJ1-2 and V is TRBV29-1; D is ambiguous. This CDR3 comprises 13 residues. CDR1 SQVTM and CDR2 ANQGSEA come from the germline V gene. V shed 5 bases and J shed 5 bases, with 15 bases lying between them. The CDR3, as DNA: TGCAGCGTTCGGTACCCACAGACTTATGGCTACACCTTC. It yields the protein CSVRYPQTYGYTF. The variable domain in full, completed from reference TRBV29-1 and TRBJ1-2, reads SAVISQKPSRDICQRGTSLTIQCQVDSQVTMMFWYRQQPGQSLTLIATANQGSEATYESGFVIDKFPISRPNLTFSTLTVSNMSPEDSSIYLCSVRYPQTYGYTFGSGTRLTVV.

V usage is TRBV7-9 and J usage is TRBJ2-6, with TRBD1 matching 8 bases. This CDR3 spans 19 amino acids. The trim removed 1 base at V and 0 bases at J, leaving 8 bases unmatched. Germline V gives CDR1 SEHNR, CDR2 FQNEAQ (reference sequence). CDR3 loop: CASSLVFRGPSSGANVLTF. In DNA, the CDR3 is TGTGCCAGCAGCTTAGTGTTCAGGGGGCCAAGCTCTGGGGCCAACGTCCTGACTTTC.